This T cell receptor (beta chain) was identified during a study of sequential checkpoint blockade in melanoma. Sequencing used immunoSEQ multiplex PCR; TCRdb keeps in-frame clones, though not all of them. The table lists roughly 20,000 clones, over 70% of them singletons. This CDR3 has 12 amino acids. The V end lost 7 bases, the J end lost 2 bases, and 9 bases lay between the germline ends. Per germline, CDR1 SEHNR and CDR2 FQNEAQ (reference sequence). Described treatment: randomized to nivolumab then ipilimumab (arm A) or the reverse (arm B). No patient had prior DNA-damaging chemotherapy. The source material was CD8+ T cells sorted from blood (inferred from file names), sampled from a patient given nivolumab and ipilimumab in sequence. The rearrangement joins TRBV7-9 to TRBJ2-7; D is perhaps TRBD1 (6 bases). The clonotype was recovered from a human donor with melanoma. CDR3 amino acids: CASTTGTYEQYF. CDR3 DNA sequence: TGTGCCAGCACAACAGGGACCTACGAGCAGTACTTC.